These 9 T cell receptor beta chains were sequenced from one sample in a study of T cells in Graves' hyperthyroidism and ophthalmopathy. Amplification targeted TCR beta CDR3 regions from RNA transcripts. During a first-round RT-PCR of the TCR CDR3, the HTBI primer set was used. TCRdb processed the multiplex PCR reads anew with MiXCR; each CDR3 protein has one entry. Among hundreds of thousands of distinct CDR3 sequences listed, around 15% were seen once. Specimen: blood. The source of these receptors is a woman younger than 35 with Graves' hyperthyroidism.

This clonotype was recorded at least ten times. The CDR3 nucleotides are TGTGCCAGCAGCTTAGGCGAGACAGAATATTCCTACGAGCAGTACTTC. Translating gives CASSLGETEYSYEQYF. The chain joins TRBV7-9 to TRBJ2-7; tentatively, D is TRBD1 (5 bases). V was trimmed by 1 base and J by 1 base, leaving 14 bases between them. CDR1 is SEHNR and CDR2 is FQNEAQ in the germline V gene (reference sequence). CDR3 size: 16 residues. The full variable domain, its missing parts supplied by reference TRBV7-9 and TRBJ2-7, is DTGVSQNPRHKITKRGQNVTFRCDPISEHNRLYWYRQTLGQGPEFLTYFQNEAQLEKSRLLSDRFSAERPKGSFSTLEIQRTEQGDSAMYLCASSLGETEYSYEQYFGPGTRLTVT.

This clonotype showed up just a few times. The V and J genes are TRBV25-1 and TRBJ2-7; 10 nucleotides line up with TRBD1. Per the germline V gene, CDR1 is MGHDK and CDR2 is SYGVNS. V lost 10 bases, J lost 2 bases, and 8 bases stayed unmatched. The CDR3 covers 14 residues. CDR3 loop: CATKPGQGTYEQYF. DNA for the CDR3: TGTGCCACAAAACCGGGACAGGGGACCTACGAGCAGTACTTC.

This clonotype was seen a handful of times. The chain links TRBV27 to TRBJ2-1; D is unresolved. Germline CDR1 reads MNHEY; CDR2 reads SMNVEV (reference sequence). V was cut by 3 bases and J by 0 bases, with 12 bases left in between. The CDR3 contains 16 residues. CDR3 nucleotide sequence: TGTGCCAGCAGTTTGGCGTTAACTTTCTCCTACAATGAGCAGTTCTTC. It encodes CASSLALTFSYNEQFF.

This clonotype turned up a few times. CDR3 residues: CASSPGLAGGLAKNIQYF. The CDR3 coding sequence is TGCGCCAGCAGCCCGGGACTAGCGGGAGGACTAGCCAAAAACATTCAGTACTTC. The V call is TRBV4-1, the J call TRBJ2-4; 15 bases line up with TRBD2. The junction had 4 bases not matched to a gene; V was cut back by 4 bases and J by 0 bases. Germline CDR1 is MGHRA and CDR2 is YSYEKL. The CDR3 consists of 18 residues.

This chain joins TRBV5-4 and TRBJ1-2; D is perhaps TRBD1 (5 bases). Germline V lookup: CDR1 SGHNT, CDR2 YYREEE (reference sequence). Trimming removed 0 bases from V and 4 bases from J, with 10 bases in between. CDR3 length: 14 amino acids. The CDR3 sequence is CASSLVQGTYGYTF. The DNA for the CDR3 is TGTGCCAGCAGCTTGGTGCAGGGTACCTATGGCTACACCTTC.

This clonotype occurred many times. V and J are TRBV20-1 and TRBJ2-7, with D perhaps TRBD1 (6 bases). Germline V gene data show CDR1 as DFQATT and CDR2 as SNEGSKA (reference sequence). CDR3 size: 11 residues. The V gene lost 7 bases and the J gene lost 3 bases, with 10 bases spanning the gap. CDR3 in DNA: TGCAGTGTCCCGGACAGCTACGAGCAGTACTTC. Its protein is CSVPDSYEQYF.

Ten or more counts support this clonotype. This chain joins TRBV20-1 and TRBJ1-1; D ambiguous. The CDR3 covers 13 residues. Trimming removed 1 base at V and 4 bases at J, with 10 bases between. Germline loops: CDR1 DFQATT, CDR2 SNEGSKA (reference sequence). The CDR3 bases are TGCAGTGCTAGAGGGGAGGGAGGCACTGAAGCTTTCTTT. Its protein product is CSARGEGGTEAFF.

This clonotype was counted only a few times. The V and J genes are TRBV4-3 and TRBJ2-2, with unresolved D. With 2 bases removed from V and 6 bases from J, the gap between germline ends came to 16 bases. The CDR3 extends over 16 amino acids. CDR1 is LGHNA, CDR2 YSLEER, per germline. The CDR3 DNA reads TGCGCCAGCAGCCAAAATCGACATGTTCGGGCCGGGGAGCTGTTTTTT. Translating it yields CASSQNRHVRAGELFF.

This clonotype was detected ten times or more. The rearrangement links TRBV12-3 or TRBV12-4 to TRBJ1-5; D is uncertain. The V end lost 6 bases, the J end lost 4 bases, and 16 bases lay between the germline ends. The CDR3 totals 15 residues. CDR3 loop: CASSSTDGRNQPQHF. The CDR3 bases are TGTGCCAGCAGCTCCACGGACGGACGTAATCAGCCCCAGCATTTT.